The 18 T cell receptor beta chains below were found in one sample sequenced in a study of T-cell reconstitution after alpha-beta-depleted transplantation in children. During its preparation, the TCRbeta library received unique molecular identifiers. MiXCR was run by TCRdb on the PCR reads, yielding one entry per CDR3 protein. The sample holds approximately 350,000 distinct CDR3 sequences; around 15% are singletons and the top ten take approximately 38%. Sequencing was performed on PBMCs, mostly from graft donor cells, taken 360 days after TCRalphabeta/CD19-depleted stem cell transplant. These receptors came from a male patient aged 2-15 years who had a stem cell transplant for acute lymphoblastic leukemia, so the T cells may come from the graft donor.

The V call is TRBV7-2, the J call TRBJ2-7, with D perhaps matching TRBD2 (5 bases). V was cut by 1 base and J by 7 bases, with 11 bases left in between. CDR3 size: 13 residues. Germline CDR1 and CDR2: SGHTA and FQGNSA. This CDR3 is CASSLGLWREQYF. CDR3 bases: TGTGCCAGCAGCTTAGGTTTGTGGAGGGAGCAGTACTTC.

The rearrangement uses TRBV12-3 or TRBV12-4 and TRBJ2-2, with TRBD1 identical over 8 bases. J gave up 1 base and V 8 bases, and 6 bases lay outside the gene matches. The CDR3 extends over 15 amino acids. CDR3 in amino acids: CASHRTGGNTGELFF. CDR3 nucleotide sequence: TGTGCCAGCCATCGAACAGGGGGGAACACCGGGGAGCTGTTTTTT.

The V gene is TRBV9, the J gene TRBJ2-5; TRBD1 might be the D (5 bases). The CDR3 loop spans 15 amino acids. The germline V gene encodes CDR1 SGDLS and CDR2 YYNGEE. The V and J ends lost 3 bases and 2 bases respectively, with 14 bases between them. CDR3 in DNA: TGTGCCAGCAGCGCCAGCCCTAAGGGGCAAGAGACCCAGTACTTC. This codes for CASSASPKGQETQYF.

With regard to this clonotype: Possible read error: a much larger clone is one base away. This chain's CDR3 is CSARRDVQFF. The CDR3 DNA sequence: TGCAGTGCTAGAAGGGATGTGCAGTTCTTC. J is TRBJ2-1 and V is TRBV20-1; unclear D gene. Germline V gene lookup returns CDR1 DFQATT and CDR2 SNEGSKA (reference sequence). This CDR3 is 10 amino acids long. Trimming removed 2 bases at V and 12 bases at J, with 8 bases between.

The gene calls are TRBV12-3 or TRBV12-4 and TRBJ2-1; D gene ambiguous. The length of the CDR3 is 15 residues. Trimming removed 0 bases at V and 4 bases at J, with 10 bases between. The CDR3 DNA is TGTGCCAGCAGTTTAGCGCTCGGAAATTACAATGAGCAGTTCTTC. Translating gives CASSLALGNYNEQFF.

CDR3 DNA sequence: TGTGCCAGCAGCTATTCGTCACTAGCGGGAGGTGTTAGGACCGGGGAGCTGTTTTTT. It specifies CASSYSSLAGGVRTGELFF. The chain joins TRBV6-5 to TRBJ2-2; 12 bases agree with TRBD2. The CDR3 runs to 19 residues. Germline CDR1 and CDR2: MNHEY and SVGAGI. V shed 6 bases, J shed 5 bases, and the junction held 16 bases outside the gene matches.

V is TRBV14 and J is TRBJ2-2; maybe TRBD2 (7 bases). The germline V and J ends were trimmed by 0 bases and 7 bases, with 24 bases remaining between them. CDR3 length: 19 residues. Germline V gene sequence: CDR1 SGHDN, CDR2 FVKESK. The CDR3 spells CASSQEWGGLTGNLGELFF. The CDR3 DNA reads TGTGCCAGCAGCCAAGAATGGGGGGGCCTAACAGGGAACCTCGGGGAGCTGTTTTTT. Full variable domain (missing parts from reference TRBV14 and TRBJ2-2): EAGVTQFPSHSVIEKGQTVTLRCDPISGHDNLYWYRRVMGKEIKFLLHFVKESKQDESGMPNNRFLAERTGGTYSTLKVQPAELEDSGVYFCASSQEWGGLTGNLGELFFGEGSRLTVL.

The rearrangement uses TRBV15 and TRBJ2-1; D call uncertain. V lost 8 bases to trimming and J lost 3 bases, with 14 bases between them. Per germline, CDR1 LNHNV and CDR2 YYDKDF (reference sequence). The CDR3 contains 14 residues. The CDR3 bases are TGTGCCACCGGACCGGACCCAAGCTACAATGAGCAGTTCTTC. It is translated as CATGPDPSYNEQFF.

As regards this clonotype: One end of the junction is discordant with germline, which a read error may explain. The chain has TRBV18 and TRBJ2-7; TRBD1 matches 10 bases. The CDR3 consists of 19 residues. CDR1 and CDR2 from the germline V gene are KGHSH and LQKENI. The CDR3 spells CTSSNRTGGIQTVGREQYF. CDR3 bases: TGTACCAGCTCAAACCGGACAGGGGGTATACAAACGGTGGGGCGCGAGCAGTACTTC. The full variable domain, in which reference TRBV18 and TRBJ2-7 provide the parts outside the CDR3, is NAGVMQNPRHLVRRRGQEARLRCSPMKGHSHVYWYRQLPEEGLKFMVYLQKENIIDESGMPKERFSAEFPKEGPSILRIQQVVRGDSAAYFCTSSNRTGGIQTVGREQYFGPGTRLTVT.

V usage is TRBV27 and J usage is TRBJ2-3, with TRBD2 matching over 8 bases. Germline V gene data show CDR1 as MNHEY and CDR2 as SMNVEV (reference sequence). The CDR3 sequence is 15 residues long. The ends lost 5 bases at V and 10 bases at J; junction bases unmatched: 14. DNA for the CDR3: TGTGCCAGCAGTCGCCCCCCGGGACTAGTTCGTCCGCAGTATTTT. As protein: CASSRPPGLVRPQYF.

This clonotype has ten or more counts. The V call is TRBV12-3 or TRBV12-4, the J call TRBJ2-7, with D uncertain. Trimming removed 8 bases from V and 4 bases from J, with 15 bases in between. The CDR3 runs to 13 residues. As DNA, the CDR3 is TGTGCCAGCGCATCTTCCCCCTCTTACGAGCAGTACTTC. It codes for CASASSPSYEQYF.

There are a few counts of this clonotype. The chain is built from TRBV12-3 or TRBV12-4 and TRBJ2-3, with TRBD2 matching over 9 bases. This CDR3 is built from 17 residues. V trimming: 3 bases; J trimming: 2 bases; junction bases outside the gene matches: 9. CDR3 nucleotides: TGTGCCAGCAGTTTCTCAGCGGGAGGCCTCCACACAGATACGCAGTATTTT. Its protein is CASSFSAGGLHTDTQYF.

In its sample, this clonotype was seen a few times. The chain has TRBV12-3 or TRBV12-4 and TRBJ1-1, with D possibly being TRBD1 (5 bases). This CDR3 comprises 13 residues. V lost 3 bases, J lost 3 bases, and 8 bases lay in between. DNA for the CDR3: TGTGCCAGCAGTTTTATCAGGGACACTGAAGCTTTCTTT. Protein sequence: CASSFIRDTEAFF.

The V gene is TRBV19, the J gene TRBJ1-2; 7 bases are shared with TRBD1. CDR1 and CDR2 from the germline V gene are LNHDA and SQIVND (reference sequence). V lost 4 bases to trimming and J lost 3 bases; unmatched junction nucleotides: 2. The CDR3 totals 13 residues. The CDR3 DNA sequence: TGTGCCAGTAGTACGGACAGGTACTATGGCTACACCTTC. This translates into CASSTDRYYGYTF.

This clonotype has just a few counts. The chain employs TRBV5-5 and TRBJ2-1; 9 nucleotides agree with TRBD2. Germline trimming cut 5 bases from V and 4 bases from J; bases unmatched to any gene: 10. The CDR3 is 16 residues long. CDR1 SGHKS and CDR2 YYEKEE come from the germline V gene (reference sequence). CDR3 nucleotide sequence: TGTGCCAGCAGGAATACAGGGACTAGCATATACAATGAGCAGTTCTTC. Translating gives CASRNTGTSIYNEQFF.

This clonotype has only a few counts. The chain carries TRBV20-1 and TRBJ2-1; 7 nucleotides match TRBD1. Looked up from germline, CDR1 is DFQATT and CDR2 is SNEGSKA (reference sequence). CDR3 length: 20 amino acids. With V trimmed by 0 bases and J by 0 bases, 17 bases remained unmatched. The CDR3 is CSARDRNWTGGQSSYNEQFF. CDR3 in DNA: TGCAGTGCTAGAGATAGGAATTGGACAGGAGGCCAGAGCTCCTACAATGAGCAGTTCTTC.

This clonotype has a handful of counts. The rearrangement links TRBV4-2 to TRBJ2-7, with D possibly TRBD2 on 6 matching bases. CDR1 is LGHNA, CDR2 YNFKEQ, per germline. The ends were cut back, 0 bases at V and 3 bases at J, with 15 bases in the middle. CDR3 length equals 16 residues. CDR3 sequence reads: CASSQELTGALYEQYF. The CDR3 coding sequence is TGTGCCAGCAGCCAAGAGCTAACGGGAGCCCTCTACGAGCAGTACTTC.

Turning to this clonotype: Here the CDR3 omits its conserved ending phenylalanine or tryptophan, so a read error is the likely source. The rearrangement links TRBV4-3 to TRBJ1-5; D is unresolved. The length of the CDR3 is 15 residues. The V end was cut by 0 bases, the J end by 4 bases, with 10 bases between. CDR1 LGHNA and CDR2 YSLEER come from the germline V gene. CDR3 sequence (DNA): TGCGCCAGCAGCCAAGAGTTTCTCGGGAATCAGCCCCAGCATTAT. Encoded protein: CASSQEFLGNQPQHY.